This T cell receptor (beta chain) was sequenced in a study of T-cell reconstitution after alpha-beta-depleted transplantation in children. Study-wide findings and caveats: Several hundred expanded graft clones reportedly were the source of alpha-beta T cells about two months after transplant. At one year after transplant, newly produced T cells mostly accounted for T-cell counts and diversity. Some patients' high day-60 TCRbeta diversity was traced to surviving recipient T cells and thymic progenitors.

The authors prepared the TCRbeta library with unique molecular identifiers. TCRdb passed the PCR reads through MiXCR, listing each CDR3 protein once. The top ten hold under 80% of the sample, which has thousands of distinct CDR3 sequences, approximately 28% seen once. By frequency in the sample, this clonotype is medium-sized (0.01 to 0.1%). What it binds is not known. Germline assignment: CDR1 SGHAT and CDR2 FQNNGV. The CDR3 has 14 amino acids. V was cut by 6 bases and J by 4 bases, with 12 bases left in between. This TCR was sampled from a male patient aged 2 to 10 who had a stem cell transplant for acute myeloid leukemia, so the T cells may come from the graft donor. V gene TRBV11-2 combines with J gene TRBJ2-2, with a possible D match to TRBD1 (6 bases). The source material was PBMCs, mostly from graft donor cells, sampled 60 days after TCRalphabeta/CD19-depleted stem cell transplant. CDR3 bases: TGTGCCAGCAGACAAACAGGGAGCACCGGGGAGCTGTTTTTT. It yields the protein CASRQTGSTGELFF.